What follows are 5 T cell receptor beta chains derived from one specimen sequenced in a study of regulatory T cells in long-lasting Graves disease. Through Arm-PCR of CDR3 regions and iRepertoire HTBI primers, TCR beta libraries were built. TCRdb called the multiplex PCR reads again in MiXCR, with one record for every CDR3 protein. The sample has approximately 400,000 distinct CDR3 sequences, 20% to 30% seen once. The time point: persistent/refractory GD, antithyroid drugs over 5 years with positive TRAb. Preparation of the TCR library used RNA extracted from PBMCs. The sample consisted of peripheral blood mononuclear cells (PBMCs), taken when the disease was refractory, from a patient treated with antithyroid drugs. The source is a female donor with Graves disease.

This clonotype was seen at least ten times. The chain joins TRBV28 to TRBJ1-5; TRBD1 agrees at 10 bases. The CDR3 totals 16 residues. CDR1 is MDHEN, CDR2 SYDVKM, per germline. The V segment lost 4 bases and the J segment 5 bases; nucleotides outside the gene matches: 8. The CDR3 region is CASSSTGTGVHQPQHF. The CDR3 coding sequence is TGTGCCAGCAGTTCCACCGGGACAGGGGTGCATCAGCCCCAGCATTTT.

At least ten counts were recorded for this clonotype. Mismatch with germline at one junction end may stem from a read error. CDR3: CLTGNSYEQYF. The CDR3 DNA follows: TGCTTGACAGGAAACTCCTACGAGCAGTACTTC. The chain uses TRBV28 and TRBJ2-7, with D perhaps TRBD1 (6 bases). The CDR3 covers 11 residues. Per germline, CDR1 MDHEN and CDR2 SYDVKM.

The chain has TRBV19 and TRBJ2-3, with TRBD2 as a possible D gene (5 bases). This CDR3 spans 13 amino acids. Germline V gene sequence: CDR1 LNHDA, CDR2 SQIVND (reference sequence). The V end was cut by 5 bases, the J end by 0 bases, with 6 bases between. The DNA of the CDR3 is TGTGCCAGTAGTCCTAGCAGCACAGATACGCAGTATTTT. It is translated as CASSPSSTDTQYF.

Comment on this clonotype: A read error may account for a junction end that differs from germline. This rearrangement joins TRBV19 to TRBJ1-5, with D tentatively TRBD1 (5 bases). Germline V lookup: CDR1 LNHDA, CDR2 SQIVND (reference sequence). The CDR3 extends over 17 amino acids. The CDR3 DNA sequence: TGTGCCAGTACTATAGATCAACGGGGGGAAGGCAATCAGCCCCAGCATTTT. Amino acids: CASTIDQRGEGNQPQHF.

This clonotype was recorded at least ten times. The gene calls are TRBV28 and TRBJ1-2; 9 nucleotides line up with TRBD1. Germline V gives CDR1 MDHEN, CDR2 SYDVKM. The CDR3 contains 15 residues. V gave up 6 bases and J gave up 3 bases; unmatched junction bases: 8. The CDR3 here is CASRGTGGMDYGYTF. The CDR3 DNA sequence: TGTGCCAGCAGGGGAACAGGGGGCATGGACTATGGCTACACCTTC.